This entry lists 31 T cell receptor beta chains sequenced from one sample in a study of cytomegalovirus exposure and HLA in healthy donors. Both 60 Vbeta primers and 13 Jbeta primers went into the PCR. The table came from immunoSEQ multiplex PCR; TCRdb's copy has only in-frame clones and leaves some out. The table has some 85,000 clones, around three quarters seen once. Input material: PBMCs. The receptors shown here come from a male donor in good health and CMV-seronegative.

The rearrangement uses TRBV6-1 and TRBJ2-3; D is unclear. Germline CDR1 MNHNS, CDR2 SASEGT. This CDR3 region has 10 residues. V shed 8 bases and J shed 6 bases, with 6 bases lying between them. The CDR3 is CASSSDTQYF. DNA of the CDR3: TGTGCCAGCTCTTCGGATACGCAGTATTTT.

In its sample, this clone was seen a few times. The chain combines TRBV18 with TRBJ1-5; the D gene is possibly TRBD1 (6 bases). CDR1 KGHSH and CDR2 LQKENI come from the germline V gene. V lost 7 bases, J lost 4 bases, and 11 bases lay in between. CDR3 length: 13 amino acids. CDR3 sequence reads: CASFSGQNQPQHF. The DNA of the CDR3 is TGTGCCAGCTTCTCAGGACAGAATCAGCCCCAGCATTTT.

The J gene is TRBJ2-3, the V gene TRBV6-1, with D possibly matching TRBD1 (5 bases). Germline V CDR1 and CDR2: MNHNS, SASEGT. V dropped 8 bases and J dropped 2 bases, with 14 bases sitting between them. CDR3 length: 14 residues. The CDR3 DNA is TGTGCCAGCGCTGCAGGGTTTTCCACAGATACGCAGTATTTT. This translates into CASAAGFSTDTQYF.

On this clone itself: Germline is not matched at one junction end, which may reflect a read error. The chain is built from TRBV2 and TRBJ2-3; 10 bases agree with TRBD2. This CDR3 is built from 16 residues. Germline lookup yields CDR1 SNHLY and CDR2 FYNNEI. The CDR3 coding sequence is TGTGCCAGCAGTGCAAGACGACTAGCGGGCACAGGTACGCAGTATTTT. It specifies CASSARRLAGTGTQYF. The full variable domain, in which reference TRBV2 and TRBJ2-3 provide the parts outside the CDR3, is EPEVTQTPSHQVTQMGQEVILRCVPISNHLYFYWYRQILGQKVEFLVSFYNNEISEKSEIFDDQFSVERPDGSNFTLKIRSTKLEDSAMYFCASSARRLAGTGTQYFGPGTRLTVL.

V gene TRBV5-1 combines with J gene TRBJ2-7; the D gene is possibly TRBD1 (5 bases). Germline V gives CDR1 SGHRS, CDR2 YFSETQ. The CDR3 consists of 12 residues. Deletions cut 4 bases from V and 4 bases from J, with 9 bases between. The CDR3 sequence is CASSAQGYEQYF. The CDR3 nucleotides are TGCGCCAGCAGCGCCCAGGGTTACGAGCAGTACTTC. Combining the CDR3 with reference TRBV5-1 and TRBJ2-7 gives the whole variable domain KAGVTQTPRYLIKTRGQQVTLSCSPISGHRSVSWYQQTPGQGLQFLFEYFSETQRNKGNFPGRFSGRQFSNSRSEMNVSTLELGDSALYLCASSAQGYEQYFGPGTRLTVT.

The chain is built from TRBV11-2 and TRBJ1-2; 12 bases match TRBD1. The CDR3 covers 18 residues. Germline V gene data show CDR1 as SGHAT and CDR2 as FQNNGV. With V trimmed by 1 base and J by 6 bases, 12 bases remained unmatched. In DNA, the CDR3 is TGTGCCAGCAGCTTAGCGGGACAGGGGGCAGATCGGGGCAATGGCTACACCTTC. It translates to CASSLAGQGADRGNGYTF.

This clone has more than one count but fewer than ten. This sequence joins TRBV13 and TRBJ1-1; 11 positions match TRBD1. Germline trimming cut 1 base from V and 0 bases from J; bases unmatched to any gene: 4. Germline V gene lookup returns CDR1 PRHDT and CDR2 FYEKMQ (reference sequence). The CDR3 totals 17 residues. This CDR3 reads CASSLEQDRGLNTEAFF. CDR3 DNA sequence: TGTGCCAGCAGCTTAGAGCAGGACAGGGGGCTGAACACTGAAGCTTTCTTT.

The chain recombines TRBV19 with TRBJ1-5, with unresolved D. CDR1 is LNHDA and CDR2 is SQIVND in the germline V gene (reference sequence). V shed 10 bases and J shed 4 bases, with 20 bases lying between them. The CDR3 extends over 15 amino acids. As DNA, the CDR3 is TGTGCCACTTCGCACCCACCCAGGCCAAATCAGCCCCAGCATTTT. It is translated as CATSHPPRPNQPQHF.

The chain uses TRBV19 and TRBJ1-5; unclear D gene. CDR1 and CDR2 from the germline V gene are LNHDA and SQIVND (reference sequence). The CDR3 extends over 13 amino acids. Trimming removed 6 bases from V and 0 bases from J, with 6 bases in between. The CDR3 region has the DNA TGTGCCAGTAGGGGCAATAGCAATCAGCCCCAGCATTTT. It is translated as CASRGNSNQPQHF.

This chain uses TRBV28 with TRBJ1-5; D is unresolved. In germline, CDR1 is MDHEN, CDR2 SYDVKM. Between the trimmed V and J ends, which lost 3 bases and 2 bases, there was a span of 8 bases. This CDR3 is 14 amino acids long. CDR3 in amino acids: CASSFSLGNQPQHF. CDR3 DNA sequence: TGTGCCAGCAGTTTTTCTTTAGGCAATCAGCCCCAGCATTTT.

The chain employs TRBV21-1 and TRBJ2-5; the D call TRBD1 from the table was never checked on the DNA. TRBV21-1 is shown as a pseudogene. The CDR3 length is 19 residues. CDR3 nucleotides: TGTGCCAGCAGCAAAGGAACGATTTTCGAGGGACAGGAAGGAGAGACCCAGTACTTC. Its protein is CASSKGTIFEGQEGETQYF.

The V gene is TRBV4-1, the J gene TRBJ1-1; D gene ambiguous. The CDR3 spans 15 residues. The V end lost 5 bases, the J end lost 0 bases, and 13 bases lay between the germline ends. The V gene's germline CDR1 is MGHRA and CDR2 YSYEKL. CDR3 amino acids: CASSISRSMNTEAFF. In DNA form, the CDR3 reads TGCGCCAGCAGCATTTCTAGGAGCATGAACACTGAAGCTTTCTTT.

The CDR3 DNA is TGCGCCAGCAGCTTGGAAAGCGGAAACGCCTACGAGCAGTACTTC. It is translated as CASSLESGNAYEQYF. The V call is TRBV5-1, the J call TRBJ2-5; possibly TRBD2 for D (5 bases). The J call may be mistaken, given a closer DNA end match to TRBJ2-7. Germline V gene sequence: CDR1 SGHRS, CDR2 YFSETQ. The CDR3 is 15 amino acids.

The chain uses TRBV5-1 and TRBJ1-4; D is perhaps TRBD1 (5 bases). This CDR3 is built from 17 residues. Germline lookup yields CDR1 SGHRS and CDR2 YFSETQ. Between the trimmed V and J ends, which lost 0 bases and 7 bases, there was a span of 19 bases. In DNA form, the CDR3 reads TGCGCCAGCAGCTTGGGTTTAATCGGGGGAGAGGGTGAAAAACTGTTTTTT. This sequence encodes CASSLGLIGGEGEKLFF.

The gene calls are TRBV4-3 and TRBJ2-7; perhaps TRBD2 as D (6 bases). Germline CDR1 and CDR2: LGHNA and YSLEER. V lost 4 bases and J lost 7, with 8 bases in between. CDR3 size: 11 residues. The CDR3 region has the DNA TGCGCCAGCAGCCTGGCGGGGGAGCAGTACTTC. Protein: CASSLAGEQYF.

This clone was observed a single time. The chain's CDR3 is CSARPQETQYF. DNA for the CDR3: TGCAGTGCCCGTCCCCAAGAGACCCAGTACTTC. The V call is TRBV20-1, the J call TRBJ2-5; D remains ambiguous. The CDR3 has 11 residues. Germline V gives CDR1 DFQATT, CDR2 SNEGSKA (reference sequence). The germline V and J ends were trimmed by 6 bases and 1 base, with 6 bases remaining between them.

In DNA form, the CDR3 reads TGTGCCAGCAGCTTAGACACAGGGGCCAATCAGCCCCAGCATTTT. Translating gives CASSLDTGANQPQHF. The V and J genes are TRBV11-2 and TRBJ1-5; the match to TRBD1 covers 7 bases. The germline V gene encodes CDR1 SGHAT and CDR2 FQNNGV. This CDR3 is 15 amino acids long. The trim removed 0 bases at V and 3 bases at J, leaving 2 bases unmatched. The entire variable domain, with the rest obtained from reference TRBV11-2 and TRBJ1-5, is as follows: EAGVAQSPRYKIIEKRQSVAFWCNPISGHATLYWYQQILGQGPKLLIQFQNNGVVDDSQLPKDRFSAERLKGVDSTLKIQPAKLEDSAVYLCASSLDTGANQPQHFGDGTRLSIL.

CDR3 coding DNA: TGTGCCAGCAGCAAGGCAGACAGAGAAGCTTTCTTT. Its protein is CASSKADREAFF. The chain has TRBV7-9 and TRBJ1-1; the D gene is possibly TRBD1 (5 bases). The CDR3 consists of 12 residues. Germline CDR1 is SEHNR and CDR2 is FQNEAQ (reference sequence). Trimming shortened V by 5 bases and J by 8 bases, and 12 bases separated the two germline ends.

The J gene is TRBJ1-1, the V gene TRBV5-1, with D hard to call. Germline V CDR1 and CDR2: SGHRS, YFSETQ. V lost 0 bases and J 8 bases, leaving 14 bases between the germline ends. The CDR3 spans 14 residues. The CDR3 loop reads CASSLGGLGSEAFF. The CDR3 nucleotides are TGCGCCAGCAGCTTGGGAGGGCTCGGTTCAGAAGCTTTCTTT.

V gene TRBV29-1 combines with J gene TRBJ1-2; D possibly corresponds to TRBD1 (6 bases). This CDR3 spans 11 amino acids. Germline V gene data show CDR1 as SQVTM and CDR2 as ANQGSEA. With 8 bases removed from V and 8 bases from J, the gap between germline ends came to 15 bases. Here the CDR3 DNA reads TGCAGCCTCAGGACTGGGGGCGGCTACACCTTC. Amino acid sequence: CSLRTGGGYTF.

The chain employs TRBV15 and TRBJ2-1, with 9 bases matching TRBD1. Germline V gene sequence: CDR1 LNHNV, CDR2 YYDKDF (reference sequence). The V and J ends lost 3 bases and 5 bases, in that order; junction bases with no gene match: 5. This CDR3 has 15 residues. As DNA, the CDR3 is TGTGCCACCAGCAGGGAGGACAGGGGAGACAATGAGCAGTTCTTC. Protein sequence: CATSREDRGDNEQFF.

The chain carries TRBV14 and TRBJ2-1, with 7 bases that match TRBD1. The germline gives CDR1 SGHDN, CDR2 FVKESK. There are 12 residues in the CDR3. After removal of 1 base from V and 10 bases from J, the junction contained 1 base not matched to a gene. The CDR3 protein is CASSQVDREQFF. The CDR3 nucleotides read TGTGCCAGCAGCCAAGTGGACAGGGAGCAGTTCTTC.

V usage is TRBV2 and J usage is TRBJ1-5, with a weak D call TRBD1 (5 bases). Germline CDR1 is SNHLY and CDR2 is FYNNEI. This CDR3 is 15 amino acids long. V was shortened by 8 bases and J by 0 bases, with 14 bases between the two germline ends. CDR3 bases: TGTGCCAGCCACTCAGGTGACAGTAGCAATCAGCCCCAGCATTTT. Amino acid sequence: CASHSGDSSNQPQHF.

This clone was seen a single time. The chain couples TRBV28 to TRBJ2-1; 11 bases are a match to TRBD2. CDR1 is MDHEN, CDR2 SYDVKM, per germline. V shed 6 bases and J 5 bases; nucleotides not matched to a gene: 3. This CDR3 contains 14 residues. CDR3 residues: CASRLAGAHNEQFF. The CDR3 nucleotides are TGTGCCAGCAGACTAGCGGGAGCTCACAATGAGCAGTTCTTC.

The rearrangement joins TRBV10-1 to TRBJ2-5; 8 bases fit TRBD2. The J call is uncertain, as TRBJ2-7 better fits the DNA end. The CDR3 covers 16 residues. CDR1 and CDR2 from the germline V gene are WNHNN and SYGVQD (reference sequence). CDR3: CASSPRGVAGKFEQYF. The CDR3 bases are TGCGCCAGCAGTCCCCGAGGGGTAGCGGGGAAGTTCGAGCAGTACTTC.

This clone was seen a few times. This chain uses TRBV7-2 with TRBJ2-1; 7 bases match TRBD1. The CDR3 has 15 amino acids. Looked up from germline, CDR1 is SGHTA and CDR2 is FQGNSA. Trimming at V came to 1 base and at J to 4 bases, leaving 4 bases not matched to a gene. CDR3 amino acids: CASSLGGQSYNEQFF. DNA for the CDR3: TGTGCCAGCAGCTTAGGGGGACAGAGTTACAATGAGCAGTTCTTC. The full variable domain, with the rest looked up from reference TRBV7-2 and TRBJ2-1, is GAGVSQSPSNKVTEKGKDVELRCDPISGHTALYWYRQSLGQGLEFLIYFQGNSAPDKSGLPSDRFSAERTGGSVSTLTIQRTQQEDSAVYLCASSLGGQSYNEQFFGPGTRLTVL.

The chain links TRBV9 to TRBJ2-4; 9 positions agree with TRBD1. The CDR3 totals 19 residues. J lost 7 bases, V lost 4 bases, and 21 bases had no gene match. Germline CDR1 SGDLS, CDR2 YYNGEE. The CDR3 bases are TGTGCCAGCAGCTCGGGTGTGGGACAGGGCCCCTTGGGGGGGAACATTCAGTACTTC. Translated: CASSSGVGQGPLGGNIQYF.

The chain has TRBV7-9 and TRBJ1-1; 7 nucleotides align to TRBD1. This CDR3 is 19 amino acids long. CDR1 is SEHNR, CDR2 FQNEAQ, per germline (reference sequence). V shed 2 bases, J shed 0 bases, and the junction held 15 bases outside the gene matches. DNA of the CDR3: TGTGCCAGCAGCTTACCCCCGGGACAGACAACCCTTCTGAACACTGAAGCTTTCTTT. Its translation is CASSLPPGQTTLLNTEAFF.

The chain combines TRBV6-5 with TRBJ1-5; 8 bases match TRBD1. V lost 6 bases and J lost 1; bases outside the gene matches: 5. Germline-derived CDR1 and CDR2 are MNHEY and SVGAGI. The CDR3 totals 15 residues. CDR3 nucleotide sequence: TGTGCCAGCAGCCCCTACAGGGGGAGCAATCAGCCCCAGCATTTT. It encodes CASSPYRGSNQPQHF.

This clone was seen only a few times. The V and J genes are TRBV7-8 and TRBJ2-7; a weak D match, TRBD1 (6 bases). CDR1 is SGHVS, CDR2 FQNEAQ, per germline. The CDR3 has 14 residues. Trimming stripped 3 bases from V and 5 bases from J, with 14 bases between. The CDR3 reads CASSFLPQGNEQYF. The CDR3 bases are TGTGCCAGCAGCTTCCTACCACAGGGCAACGAGCAGTACTTC.

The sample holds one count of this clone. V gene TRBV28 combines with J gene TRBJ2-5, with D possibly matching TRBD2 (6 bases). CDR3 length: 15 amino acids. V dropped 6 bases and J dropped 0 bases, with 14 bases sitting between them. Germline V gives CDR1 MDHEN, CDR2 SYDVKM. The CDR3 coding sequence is TGTGCCAGCAGAGGAGGGCGGGGTTACCAAGAGACCCAGTACTTC. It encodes CASRGGRGYQETQYF. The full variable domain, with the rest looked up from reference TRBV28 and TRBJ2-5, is DVKVTQSSRYLVKRTGEKVFLECVQDMDHENMFWYRQDPGLGLRLIYFSYDVKMKEKGDIPEGYSVSREKKERFSLILESASTNQTSMYLCASRGGRGYQETQYFGPGTRLLVL.